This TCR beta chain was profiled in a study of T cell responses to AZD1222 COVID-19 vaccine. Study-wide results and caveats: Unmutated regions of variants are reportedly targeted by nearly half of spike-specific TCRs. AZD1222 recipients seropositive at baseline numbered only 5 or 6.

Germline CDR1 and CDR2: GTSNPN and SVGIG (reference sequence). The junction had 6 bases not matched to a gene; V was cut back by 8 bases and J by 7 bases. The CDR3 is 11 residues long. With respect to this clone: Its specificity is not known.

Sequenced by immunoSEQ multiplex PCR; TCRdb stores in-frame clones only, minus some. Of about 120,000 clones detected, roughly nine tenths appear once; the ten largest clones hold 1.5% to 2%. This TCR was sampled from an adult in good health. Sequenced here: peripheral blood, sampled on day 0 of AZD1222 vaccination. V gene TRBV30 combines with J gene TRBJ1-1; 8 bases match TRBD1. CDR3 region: CAGGQAFEAFF. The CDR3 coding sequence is TGTGCCGGGGGACAGGCCTTTGAAGCTTTCTTT.